These 19 T cell receptor beta chains came from one sample sequenced in a study of OX40 agonist ivuxolimab in advanced cancers. Library preparation employed the immunoSEQ multiplex PCR assay. TCRdb retrieved this table from immuneACCESS and kept in-frame rearrangements only. Not all clones are present; in checked studies, unresolved V genes account for under half, and no reason is known for the remainder. This sample gives roughly 34,000 clones in total; 65% to 80% of them show up just once. Around 21% of the sample is held by the ten biggest clonotypes. Sample: CD4+ or CD8+ T cells sorted from blood, taken in a trial of the OX40 agonist ivuxolimab. The source is an adult with an advanced solid tumor such as melanoma, head and neck, liver or kidney cancer.

The chain uses TRBV11-2 and TRBJ2-5, with D possibly TRBD1 on 5 matching bases. The V gene's germline CDR1 is SGHAT and CDR2 FQNNGV. The CDR3 is 16 amino acids. V was pared by 0 bases and J by 2 bases, with 13 bases between. The CDR3 sequence: CASSLDPGNRQETQYF. The CDR3 coding sequence is TGTGCCAGCAGCTTAGACCCAGGGAACAGGCAAGAGACCCAGTACTTC.

The V call is TRBV28, the J call TRBJ2-7; 12 nucleotides align to TRBD1. After removal of 6 bases from V and 1 base from J, the junction contained 7 bases not matched to a gene. The CDR3 consists of 16 residues. Germline lookup yields CDR1 MDHEN and CDR2 SYDVKM. CDR3 sequence: CASRLTGQGASYEQYF. CDR3 sequence (DNA): TGTGCCAGCAGACTCACGGGACAGGGGGCTTCCTACGAGCAGTACTTC.

The V call is TRBV10-3, the J call TRBJ2-6; D is ambiguous. Trimming cost V 2 bases and J 0 bases, with 8 bases left between them. Germline CDR1 and CDR2: ENHRY and SYGVKD. This CDR3 is built from 16 residues. CDR3 DNA sequence: TGTGCCATCAGTGAGAAAAGTCGCTCTGGGGCCAACGTCCTGACTTTC. Its translation: CAISEKSRSGANVLTF.

The chain carries TRBV30 and TRBJ2-2; no reliable D call. This CDR3 is 13 amino acids long. The V and J ends lost 0 bases and 7 bases respectively, with 9 bases between them. Germline CDR1 is GTSNPN and CDR2 is SVGIG (reference sequence). The CDR3 region is CAWSVMEHGELFF. CDR3 DNA sequence: TGTGCCTGGAGTGTAATGGAACACGGGGAGCTGTTTTTT.

The rearrangement uses TRBV5-4 and TRBJ2-2; D not certain. CDR1 and CDR2 from the germline V gene are SGHNT and YYREEE (reference sequence). CDR3 size: 14 residues. The V gene lost 2 bases and the J gene lost 3 bases, with 8 bases spanning the gap. The CDR3 spells CASSFRPYTGELFF. The CDR3 DNA follows: TGTGCCAGCAGCTTTCGGCCGTACACCGGGGAGCTGTTTTTT.

The chain is built from TRBV11-2 and TRBJ2-7; possible D gene TRBD1, 6 bases. Trimming removed 3 bases at V and 4 bases at J, with 10 bases between. The length of the CDR3 is 13 residues. Germline V gives CDR1 SGHAT, CDR2 FQNNGV. The chain's CDR3 is CASSLSRGYEQYF. The CDR3 DNA follows: TGTGCCAGCAGCTTGAGCAGGGGATACGAGCAGTACTTC.

This sequence joins TRBV4-2 and TRBJ2-5; D possibly corresponds to TRBD1 (6 bases). The DNA end is a closer match to TRBJ2-7, so the J assignment may be wrong. CDR3 length equals 13 residues. Germline lookup yields CDR1 LGHNA and CDR2 YNFKEQ. The DNA for the CDR3 is TGTGCCAGCAGCCCCCAGGGGTACGGCGAGCAGTACTTC. Its translation is CASSPQGYGEQYF.

J is TRBJ1-1 and V is TRBV18; a weak D match, TRBD1 (6 bases). CDR1 KGHSH and CDR2 LQKENI come from the germline V gene. Between the trimmed V and J ends, which lost 4 bases and 5 bases, there was a span of 11 bases. This CDR3 is built from 13 residues. The CDR3 spells CASSQGGWTEAFF. DNA for the CDR3: TGTGCCAGCTCACAAGGGGGTTGGACTGAAGCTTTCTTT.

The V call is TRBV19, the J call TRBJ2-5; D is ambiguous. Germline V gene sequence: CDR1 LNHDA, CDR2 SQIVND (reference sequence). V lost 1 base and J lost 7, with 10 bases in between. The CDR3 runs to 13 residues. CDR3 sequence (DNA): TGTGCCAGTAGTATAGTAGGTAGCCCGACCCAGTACTTC. Its translation: CASSIVGSPTQYF.

V usage is TRBV18 and J usage is TRBJ2-4; 7 nucleotides agree with TRBD2. The CDR3 is 14 amino acids. In germline, CDR1 is KGHSH, CDR2 LQKENI. V was clipped by 8 bases and J by 4 bases; unmatched bases: 8. CDR3 sequence: CASTELAVKNIQYF. In DNA form, the CDR3 reads TGTGCCAGCACCGAGCTAGCGGTTAAAAACATTCAGTACTTC.

This clone was seen just once. This chain links TRBV2 with TRBJ2-1, with 10 bases lining up with TRBD1. Germline lookup yields CDR1 SNHLY and CDR2 FYNNEI. The CDR3 contains 14 residues. J lost 9 bases, V lost 2 bases, and 4 bases had no gene match. CDR3 sequence reads: CASSERTGGGEQFF. CDR3 nucleotide sequence: TGTGCCAGCAGTGAAAGGACAGGGGGAGGTGAGCAGTTCTTC. Filled out from reference TRBV2 and TRBJ2-1, the complete variable domain reads EPEVTQTPSHQVTQMGQEVILRCVPISNHLYFYWYRQILGQKVEFLVSFYNNEISEKSEIFDDQFSVERPDGSNFTLKIRSTKLEDSAMYFCASSERTGGGEQFFGPGTRLTVL.

This CDR3 reads CASSIRWALTEAFF. The CDR3 DNA is TGTGCCAGCAGTATAAGATGGGCCCTCACTGAAGCTTTCTTT. The rearrangement uses TRBV28 and TRBJ1-1; D unclear. CDR1 MDHEN and CDR2 SYDVKM come from the germline V gene. The CDR3 consists of 14 residues. V lost 5 bases to trimming and J lost 4 bases, with 14 bases between them.

The chain joins TRBV11-2 to TRBJ1-1, with a possible D match to TRBD1 (6 bases). This CDR3 comprises 13 residues. The V end was cut by 6 bases, the J end by 0 bases, with 8 bases between. Germline CDR1 and CDR2: SGHAT and FQNNGV. Here the CDR3 reads CASRTGMNTEAFF. The CDR3 bases are TGTGCCAGCAGGACAGGCATGAACACTGAAGCTTTCTTT.

In its sample, this clone was seen a few times. The chain joins TRBV10-2 to TRBJ1-5; D gene uncertain. The CDR3 is made up of 13 amino acids. V was cut by 2 bases and J by 10 bases, with 12 bases left in between. CDR1 WSHSY and CDR2 SAAADI come from the germline V gene. The CDR3 DNA reads as TGCGCCAGCAGTGAGATTAGACGCGCACCCCAGCATTTT. Amino acids: CASSEIRRAPQHF.

The rearrangement links TRBV27 to TRBJ2-1; D unclear. CDR3 length equals 15 residues. Germline V gene sequence: CDR1 MNHEY, CDR2 SMNVEV (reference sequence). Trimming left V 4 bases short and J 8 bases short, with 18 bases between. The CDR3 loop is CASSSPLSSPYEQFF. The DNA of the CDR3 is TGTGCCAGCAGTTCTCCCCTTTCTAGTCCCTATGAGCAGTTCTTC.

V is TRBV18 and J is TRBJ2-7; D not certain. The CDR3 covers 13 residues. CDR1 is KGHSH and CDR2 is LQKENI in the germline V gene. Trimming shortened V by 6 bases and J by 3 bases, and 12 bases separated the two germline ends. The CDR3 protein is CASSSVGDYEQYF. Written as DNA, the CDR3 is TGTGCCAGCTCTTCTGTTGGGGACTACGAGCAGTACTTC.

The chain recombines TRBV5-1 with TRBJ2-6; perhaps TRBD2 as D (5 bases). The CDR3 is 17 residues long. The germline CDR1 and CDR2 sequences are SGHRS and YFSETQ. The V end lost 0 bases, the J end lost 2 bases, and 12 bases lay between the germline ends. The CDR3 is CASSLGTGNAGANVLTF. As DNA, the CDR3 is TGCGCCAGCAGCTTGGGTACGGGGAATGCTGGGGCCAACGTCCTGACTTTC.

This chain connects TRBV11-2 to TRBJ1-1, with TRBD1 matching 7 bases. The trim removed 4 bases at V and 1 base at J, leaving 6 bases unmatched. The CDR3 spans 15 residues. Per germline, CDR1 SGHAT and CDR2 FQNNGV. The CDR3 DNA follows: TGTGCCAGCAGCTCGTTAGGGACAGAGAACACTGAAGCTTTCTTT. Protein product: CASSSLGTENTEAFF.

The chain carries TRBV5-4 and TRBJ2-2; D ambiguous. CDR1 SGHNT and CDR2 YYREEE come from the germline V gene (reference sequence). Trimming took off 3 bases at V and 2 bases at J, with 14 bases between the two ends. The CDR3 covers 16 residues. The CDR3 region has the DNA TGTGCCAGCAGCTCAGACTCTCTATATAACACCGGGGAGCTGTTTTTT. As protein: CASSSDSLYNTGELFF.